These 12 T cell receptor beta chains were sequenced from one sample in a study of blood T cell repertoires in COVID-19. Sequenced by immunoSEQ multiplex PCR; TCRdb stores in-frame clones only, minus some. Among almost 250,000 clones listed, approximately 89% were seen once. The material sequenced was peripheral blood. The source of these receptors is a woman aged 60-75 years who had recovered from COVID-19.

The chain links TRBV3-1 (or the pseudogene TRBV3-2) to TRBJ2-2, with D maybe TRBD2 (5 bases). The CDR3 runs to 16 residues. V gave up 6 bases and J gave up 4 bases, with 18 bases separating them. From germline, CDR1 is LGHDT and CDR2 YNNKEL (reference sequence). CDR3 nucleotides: TGTGCCAGCAGTCAAAGTCTGGACTGGCGCACCGGGGAGCTGTTTTTT. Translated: CASSQSLDWRTGELFF.

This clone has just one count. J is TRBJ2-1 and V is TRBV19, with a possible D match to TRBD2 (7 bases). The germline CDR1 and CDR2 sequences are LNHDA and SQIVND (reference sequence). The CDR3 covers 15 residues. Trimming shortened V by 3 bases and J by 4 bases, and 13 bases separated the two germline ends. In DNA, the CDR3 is TGTGCCAGTAGTATTGGGGGGGGCCGGTACAATGAGCAGTTCTTC. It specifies CASSIGGGRYNEQFF.

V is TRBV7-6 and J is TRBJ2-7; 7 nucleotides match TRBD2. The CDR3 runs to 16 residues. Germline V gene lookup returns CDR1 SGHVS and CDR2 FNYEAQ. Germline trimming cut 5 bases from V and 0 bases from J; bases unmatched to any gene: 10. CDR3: CASSRSGGPNSYEQYF. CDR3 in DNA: TGTGCCAGCAGCCGCTCGGGAGGACCAAACTCCTACGAGCAGTACTTC.

As DNA, the CDR3 is TGTGCCACCAGCAGAGATGCCGGGAGTGGCAGCACAGATACGCAGTATTTT. It encodes CATSRDAGSGSTDTQYF. V gene TRBV15 combines with J gene TRBJ2-3; possibly TRBD2 for D (6 bases). From germline, CDR1 is LNHNV and CDR2 YYDKDF (reference sequence). The CDR3 extends over 17 amino acids. Trimming cost V 0 bases and J 0 bases, with 13 bases left between them.

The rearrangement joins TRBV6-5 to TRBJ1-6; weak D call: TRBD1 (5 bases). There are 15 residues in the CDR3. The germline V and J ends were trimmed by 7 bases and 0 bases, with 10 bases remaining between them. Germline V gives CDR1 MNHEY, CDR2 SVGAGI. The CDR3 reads CASTGGGSYNSPLHF. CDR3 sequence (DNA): TGTGCCAGCACCGGGGGGGGCTCCTATAATTCACCCCTCCACTTT.

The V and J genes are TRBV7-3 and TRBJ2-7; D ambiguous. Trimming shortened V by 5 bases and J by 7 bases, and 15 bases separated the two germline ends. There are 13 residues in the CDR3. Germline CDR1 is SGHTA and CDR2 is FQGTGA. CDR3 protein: CASSMGRLREQYF. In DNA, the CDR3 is TGTGCCAGCAGCATGGGTCGTCTGCGGGAGCAGTACTTC.

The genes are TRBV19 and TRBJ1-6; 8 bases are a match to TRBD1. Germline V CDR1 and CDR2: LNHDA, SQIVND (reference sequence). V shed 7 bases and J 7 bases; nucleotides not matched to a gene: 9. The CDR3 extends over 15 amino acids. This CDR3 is CASMRTGLGNSPLHF. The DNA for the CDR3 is TGTGCCAGTATGAGGACAGGGCTAGGAAATTCACCCCTCCACTTT.

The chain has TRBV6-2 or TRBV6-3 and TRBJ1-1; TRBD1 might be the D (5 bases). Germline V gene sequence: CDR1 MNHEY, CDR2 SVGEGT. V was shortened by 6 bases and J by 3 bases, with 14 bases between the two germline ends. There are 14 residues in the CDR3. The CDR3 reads CASSPGLFDTEAFF. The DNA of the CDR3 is TGTGCCAGCAGCCCGGGACTGTTCGACACTGAAGCTTTCTTT.

The CDR3 DNA follows: TGTGCCAGCAGTAGGGACAGGGACTATGGCTACACCTTC. Translation: CASSRDRDYGYTF. The gene calls are TRBV7-3 and TRBJ1-2, with 9 bases aligning to TRBD1. CDR1 SGHTA and CDR2 FQGTGA come from the germline V gene. This CDR3 is built from 13 residues. V lost 6 bases and J lost 3; bases outside the gene matches: 2.

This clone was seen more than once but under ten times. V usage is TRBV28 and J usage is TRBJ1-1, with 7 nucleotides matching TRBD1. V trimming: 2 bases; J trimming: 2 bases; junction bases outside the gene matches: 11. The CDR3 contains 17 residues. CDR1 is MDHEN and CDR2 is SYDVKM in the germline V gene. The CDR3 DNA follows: TGTGCCAGCAGTTTAATTGAACAGGGGTATCAAAACACTGAAGCTTTCTTT. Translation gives CASSLIEQGYQNTEAFF.

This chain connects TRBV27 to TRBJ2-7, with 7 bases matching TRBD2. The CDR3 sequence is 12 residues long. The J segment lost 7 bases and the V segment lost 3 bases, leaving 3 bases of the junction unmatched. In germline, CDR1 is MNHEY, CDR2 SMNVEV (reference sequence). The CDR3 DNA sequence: TGTGCCAGCAGTTTGTTCGGGGGGGAGCAGTACTTC. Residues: CASSLFGGEQYF.

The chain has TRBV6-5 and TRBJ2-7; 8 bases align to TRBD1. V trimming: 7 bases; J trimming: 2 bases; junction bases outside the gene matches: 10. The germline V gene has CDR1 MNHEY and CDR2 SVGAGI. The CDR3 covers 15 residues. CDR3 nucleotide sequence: TGTGCCAGCACGGGTCTAGGGACAGGCACCTACGAGCAGTACTTC. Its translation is CASTGLGTGTYEQYF.